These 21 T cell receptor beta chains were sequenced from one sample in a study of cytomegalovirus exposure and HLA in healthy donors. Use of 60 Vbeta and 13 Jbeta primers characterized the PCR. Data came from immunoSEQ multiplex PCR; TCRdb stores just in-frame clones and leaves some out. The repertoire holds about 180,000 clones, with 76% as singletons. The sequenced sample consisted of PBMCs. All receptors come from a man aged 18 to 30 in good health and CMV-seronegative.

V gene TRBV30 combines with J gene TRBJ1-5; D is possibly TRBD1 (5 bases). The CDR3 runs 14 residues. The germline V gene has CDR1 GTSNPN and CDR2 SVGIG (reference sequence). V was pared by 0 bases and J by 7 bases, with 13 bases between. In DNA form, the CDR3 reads TGTGCCTGGAGTGTGTCGGGGGGAGTGCAGCCCCAGCATTTT. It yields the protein CAWSVSGGVQPQHF.

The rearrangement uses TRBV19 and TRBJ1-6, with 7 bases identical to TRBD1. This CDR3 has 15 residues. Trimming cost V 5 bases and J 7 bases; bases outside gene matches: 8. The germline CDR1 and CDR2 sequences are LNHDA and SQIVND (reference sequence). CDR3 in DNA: TGTGCCAGTAGTGCAATCCCGGGACAGAATTCACCCCTCCACTTT. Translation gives CASSAIPGQNSPLHF.

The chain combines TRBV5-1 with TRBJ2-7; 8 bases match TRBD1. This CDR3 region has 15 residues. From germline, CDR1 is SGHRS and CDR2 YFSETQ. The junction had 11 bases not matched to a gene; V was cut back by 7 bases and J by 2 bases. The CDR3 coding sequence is TGCGCCAGCGGGACAGGCAGGGGGCTCACCTACGAGCAGTACTTC. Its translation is CASGTGRGLTYEQYF.

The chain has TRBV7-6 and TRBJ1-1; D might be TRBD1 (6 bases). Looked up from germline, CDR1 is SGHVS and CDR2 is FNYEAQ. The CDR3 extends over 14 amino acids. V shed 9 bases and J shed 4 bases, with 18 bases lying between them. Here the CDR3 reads CARTGPTATTEAFF. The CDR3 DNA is TGTGCCAGGACAGGACCGACTGCGACCACTGAAGCTTTCTTT.

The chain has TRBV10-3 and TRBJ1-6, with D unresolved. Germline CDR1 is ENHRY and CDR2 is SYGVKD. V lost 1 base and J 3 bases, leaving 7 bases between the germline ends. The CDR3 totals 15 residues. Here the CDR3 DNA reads TGTGCCATCAGTGAGTGGTCAGACTATAATTCACCCCTCCACTTT. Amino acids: CAISEWSDYNSPLHF.

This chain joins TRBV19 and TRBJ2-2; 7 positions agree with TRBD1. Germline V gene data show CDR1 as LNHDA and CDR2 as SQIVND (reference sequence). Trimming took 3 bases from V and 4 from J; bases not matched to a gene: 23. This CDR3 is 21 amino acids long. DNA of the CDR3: TGTGCCAGTAGTATGGACAGGCGGCCTCCGTGGGGAAGGGGTGGCACCGGGGAGCTGTTTTTT. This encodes CASSMDRRPPWGRGGTGELFF.

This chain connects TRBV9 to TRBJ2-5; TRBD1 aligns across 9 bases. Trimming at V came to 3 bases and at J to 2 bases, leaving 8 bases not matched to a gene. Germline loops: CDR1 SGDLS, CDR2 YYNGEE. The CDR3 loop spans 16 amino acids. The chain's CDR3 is CASSGRGQGPQETQYF. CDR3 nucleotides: TGTGCCAGCAGCGGGAGGGGACAGGGACCTCAAGAGACCCAGTACTTC.

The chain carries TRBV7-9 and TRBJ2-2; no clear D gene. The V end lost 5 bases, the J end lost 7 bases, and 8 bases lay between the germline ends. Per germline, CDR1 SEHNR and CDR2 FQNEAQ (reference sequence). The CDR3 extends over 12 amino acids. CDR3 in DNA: TGTGCCAGCAGCCCCGAGGTCGGGGAGCTGTTTTTT. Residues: CASSPEVGELFF. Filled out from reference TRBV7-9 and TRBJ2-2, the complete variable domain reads DTGVSQNPRHKITKRGQNVTFRCDPISEHNRLYWYRQTLGQGPEFLTYFQNEAQLEKSRLLSDRFSAERPKGSFSTLEIQRTEQGDSAMYLCASSPEVGELFFGEGSRLTVL.

This CDR3 is CASSQGGGYSGELFF. The CDR3, as DNA: TGTGCCAGCAGCCAGGGAGGGGGATATAGCGGGGAGCTGTTTTTT. The chain uses TRBV7-2 and TRBJ2-2, with a weak D call TRBD2 (7 bases). Trimming stripped 5 bases from V and 7 bases from J, with 17 bases between. Germline-derived CDR1 and CDR2 are SGHTA and FQGNSA. The CDR3 spans 15 residues.

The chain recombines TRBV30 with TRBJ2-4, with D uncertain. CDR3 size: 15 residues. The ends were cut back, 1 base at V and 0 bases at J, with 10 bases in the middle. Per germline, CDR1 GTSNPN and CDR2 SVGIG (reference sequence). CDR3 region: CAWSGLHLAKNIQYF. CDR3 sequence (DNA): TGTGCCTGGAGTGGGTTACATCTAGCCAAAAACATTCAGTACTTC.

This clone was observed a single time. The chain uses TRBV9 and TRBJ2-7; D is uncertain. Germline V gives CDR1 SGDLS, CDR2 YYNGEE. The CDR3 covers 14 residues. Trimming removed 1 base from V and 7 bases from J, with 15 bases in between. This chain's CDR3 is CASSVSSSLGEQYF. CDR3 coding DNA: TGTGCCAGCAGCGTAAGTTCCTCCCTAGGAGAGCAGTACTTC.

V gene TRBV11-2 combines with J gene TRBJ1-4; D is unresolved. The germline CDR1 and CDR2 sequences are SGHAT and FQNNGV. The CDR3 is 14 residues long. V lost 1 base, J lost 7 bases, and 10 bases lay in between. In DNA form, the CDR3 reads TGTGCCAGCAGCTTAGTTGCGTATAGTGAAAAACTGTTTTTT. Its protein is CASSLVAYSEKLFF.

CDR3 sequence (DNA): TGTGCCACCCGGGGAGGGCTGAAGGGCTACACCTTC. This sequence encodes CATRGGLKGYTF. V gene TRBV6-5 combines with J gene TRBJ1-2; D is unresolved. The CDR3 loop spans 12 amino acids. Looked up from germline, CDR1 is MNHEY and CDR2 is SVGAGI. V gave up 10 bases and J gave up 8 bases, with 17 bases separating them.

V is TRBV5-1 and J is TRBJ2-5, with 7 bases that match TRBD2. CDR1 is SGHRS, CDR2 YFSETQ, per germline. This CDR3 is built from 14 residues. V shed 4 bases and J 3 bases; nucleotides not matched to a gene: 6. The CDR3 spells CASSTSGREETQYF. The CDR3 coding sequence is TGCGCCAGCAGCACCTCGGGGAGGGAAGAGACCCAGTACTTC.

The CDR3 nucleotides read TGCGCCAGCTGGAACCGGGACAGGGCAGATACGCAGTATTTT. Encoded protein: CASWNRDRADTQYF. The chain carries TRBV5-1 and TRBJ2-3; 9 bases agree with TRBD1. V lost 7 bases and J lost 4; bases outside the gene matches: 7. CDR1 SGHRS and CDR2 YFSETQ come from the germline V gene. The CDR3 is 14 amino acids.

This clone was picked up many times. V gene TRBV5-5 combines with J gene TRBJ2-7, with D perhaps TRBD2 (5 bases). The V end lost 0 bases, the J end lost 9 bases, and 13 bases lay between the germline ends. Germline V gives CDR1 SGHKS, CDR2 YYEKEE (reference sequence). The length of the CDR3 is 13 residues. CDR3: CASSLETGSGQYF. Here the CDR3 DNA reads TGTGCCAGCAGCTTGGAAACGGGGTCGGGGCAGTACTTC.

In DNA form, the CDR3 reads TGTGCCAGCAGCTTCCCCCGGCGGTTGGAAATTCGGGACTATGGCTACACCTTC. Its protein product is CASSFPRRLEIRDYGYTF. The chain carries TRBV5-6 and TRBJ1-2; D unresolved. The germline V gene has CDR1 SGHDT and CDR2 YYEEEE. V lost 2 bases and J 3 bases, leaving 23 bases between the germline ends. CDR3 length: 18 residues.

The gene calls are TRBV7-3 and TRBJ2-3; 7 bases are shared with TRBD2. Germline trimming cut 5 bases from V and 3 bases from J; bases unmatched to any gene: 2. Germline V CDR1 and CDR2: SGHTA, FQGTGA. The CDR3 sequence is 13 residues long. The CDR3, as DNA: TGTGCCAGCAGCAGGGAGGGGACAGATACGCAGTATTTT. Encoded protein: CASSREGTDTQYF.

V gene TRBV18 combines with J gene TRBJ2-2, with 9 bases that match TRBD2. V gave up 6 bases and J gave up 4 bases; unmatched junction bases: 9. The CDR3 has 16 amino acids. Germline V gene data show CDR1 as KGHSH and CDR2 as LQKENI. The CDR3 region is CASSSLPAGGTGELFF. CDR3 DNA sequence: TGTGCCAGCTCCTCCCTACCAGCGGGAGGCACCGGGGAGCTGTTTTTT.

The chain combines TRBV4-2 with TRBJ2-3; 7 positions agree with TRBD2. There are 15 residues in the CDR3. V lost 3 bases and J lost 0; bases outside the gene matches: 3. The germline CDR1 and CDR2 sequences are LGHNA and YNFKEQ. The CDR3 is CASSHREGSTDTQYF. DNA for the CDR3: TGTGCCAGCAGCCACAGGGAGGGGAGCACAGATACGCAGTATTTT.

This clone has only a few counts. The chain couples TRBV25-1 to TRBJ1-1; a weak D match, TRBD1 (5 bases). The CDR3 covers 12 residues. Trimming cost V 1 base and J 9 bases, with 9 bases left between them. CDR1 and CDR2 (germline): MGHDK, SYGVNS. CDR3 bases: TGTGCCAGCAGTGAATGGGGCAGGCAAGCTTTCTTT. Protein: CASSEWGRQAFF. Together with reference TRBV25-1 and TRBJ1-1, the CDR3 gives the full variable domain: EADIYQTPRYLVIGTGKKITLECSQTMGHDKMYWYQQDPGMELHLIHYSYGVNSTEKGDLSSESTVSRIRTEHFPLTLESARPSHTSQYLCASSEWGRQAFFGQGTRLTVV.